This T cell receptor beta chain was retrieved from a study of blood T cell repertoires in COVID-19. Study as a whole: The study drew acute and convalescent COVID-19 samples from the United States, Italy and Spain. PBMCs, B-cell-depleted T cells, or T cells were the source of the cDNA or gDNA that made up the material.

Original processing methods: The authors estimated nucleated cell counts from reference gene primer amplification. Clones were read by immunoSEQ multiplex PCR, and TCRdb kept only the in-frame ones, dropping some. The V and J calls and the clone size are those of that table, but D and trimming were determined from the DNA. The sample lists 150,000 to 200,000 clones, 70% to 90% occurring once. The length of the CDR3 is 15 residues. The J segment lost 2 bases and the V segment lost 7 bases, leaving 10 bases of the junction unmatched. Per the germline V gene, CDR1 is SQVTM and CDR2 is ANQGSEA. The rearrangement joins TRBV29-1 to TRBJ1-2; 10 nucleotides match TRBD1. The sequencing input was peripheral blood. This clonotype was sampled from a man between 65 and 85 years old with active or convalescent COVID-19. CDR3 region: CSAKTGGLSNYGYTF. The CDR3 region has the DNA TGCAGCGCTAAGACAGGGGGCCTTTCCAACTATGGCTACACCTTC.